The clone carrying this T cell receptor (beta chain) showed up many times. Its antigen remains unknown. This entry belongs to a study of early T cells in non-severe SARS-CoV-2 infection. TCRdb ran MiXCR on the 5' RACE reads and lists one entry per CDR3 protein. This sample has roughly 64,000 distinct CDR3 sequences, with over 9% found just once. Study findings and constraints: The VDJdb matching leaned toward anti-spike CD8 responses and overlooked private and CD4 specificities.

The CDR3 covers 13 residues. Trimming took off 0 bases at V and 4 bases at J, with 8 bases between the two ends. Germline loops: CDR1 DFQATT, CDR2 SNEGSKA (reference sequence). The material was whole blood, obtained at baseline. The rearrangement uses TRBV20-1 and TRBJ2-3; D tentatively reads TRBD1 or TRBD2 (5 bases each). The TCR sequence derives from an adult who was a healthcare worker with PCR-confirmed SARS-CoV-2 infection or an uninfected control (not recorded which). For the CDR3, the DNA is TGCAGTGCTAGAGATCGAGGGGCAGATACGCAGTATTTT. It yields the protein CSARDRGADTQYF.